This T cell receptor beta chain was identified in a study of human T cells and chemical hapten exposure. On the study more broadly: Patch tests put 0.01% DPC on the upper back, read at 6 days. The study traced per-sample TCR yield variation mainly to small differences in pooled library volumes. Alopecia universalis, totalis or areata was present in patients who were mostly female.

TCRdb re-called the RACE reads with MiXCR, one entry per CDR3 protein. The table records a few hundred thousand distinct CDR3 sequences, roughly 8% of them present only once. The time point here: pre-sensitization, week 0. Treatment reported: therapeutic diphenylcyclopropenone sensitization with weekly scalp DPC. Trimming pared 3 bases from V and 1 base from J, leaving 3 bases between. The length of the CDR3 is 12 residues. This clonotype has ten or more counts. Sequenced material: whole blood, taken in connection with sensitization to the hapten diphenylcyclopropenone (DPC). This receptor was identified in a man younger than 30 with alopecia areata. Some clones in this sample may be carry-over from other donors' samples. The chain recombines TRBV12-3 or TRBV12-4 with TRBJ1-2; no firm D call. The CDR3 DNA is TGTGCCAGCAGTTTGATTAACTATGGCTACACCTTC. Translation: CASSLINYGYTF.